The present T cell receptor (beta chain) was sequenced within a study of cytomegalovirus exposure and HLA in healthy donors (dated by TCRdb to between 2016 and 2019). For the study in its entirety: According to an earlier analysis of 550 to 700 of the donors, about 180 million T cells yielded roughly 100 million unique TCR beta sequences and 276 Gb of sequence data. Roughly 300 gigabases of sequencing data and 70 million to 95 million unique TCR sequences made up an early release that covered roughly 670 HLA-typed donors. Of the roughly 400 genotyped donors, over 70% fell in the genetic ancestry cluster associated with self-reported Caucasian donors. The study aimed to test whether cataloging public T cell receptors could reveal signatures of past pathogen exposure. The study used immunosequencing to profile the T cell repertoires of approximately 650 subjects and linked those repertoires to cytomegalovirus serostatus. In addition to the first cohort of approximately 650 subjects, a separate validation cohort of 130 or so different subjects was used. High-throughput TCR immunosequencing, statistical association of individual TCRs with disease status, and machine learning were combined to predict cytomegalovirus infection status. A later analysis re-examined previously published TCR beta repertoires from hundreds of donors and added high-resolution HLA genotyping to investigate patterns of TCR occurrence. Rather than drawing on any new phenotypic data, the later analysis identified candidate immune exposures from TCR beta sequences and the way those sequences occurred across donors. In an earlier analysis of roughly 600 of the donors, high-throughput TCR beta sequencing was used to judge whether each TCR beta V gene segment behaved as functional or pseudogenic. Alongside the repertoire data, information on donor age, sex, ethnicity and CMV serostatus was compiled. A later genetic analysis took genome-wide SNP genotypes for about 55% of the 666 donors and used that subset as a discovery cohort. All discovery cohort repertoires had been generated on a single sequencing platform. HLA typing included class I and class II loci at four-digit resolution. Typing coverage differed by locus: A, B, C, DRB1 and DQB1 were typed in roughly 620-630 donors, DQA1 in approximately 520, DPA1 in 606, and DPB1 in 450 to 480. Five DR-DQ haplotypes were treated as single units for association and clustering because of strong linkage in the cohort. Among 300 to 500 genotyped donors of the cohort, an average of about 240,000 unique TCR beta nucleotide sequences was sequenced per donor, of which roughly 18% were non-productive.

For this clone: It lacks a known antigen. The record has no base qualities; no much larger clone is one base away.

Broad study findings and their caveats: A further reported finding was that TCR beta sequences accurately predicted the HLA-A and HLA-B alleles for most subjects in the first cohort. Because the 87-base-pair reads could not distinguish some IMGT-functional V segments, including TRBV6-2 and TRBV6-3, those segments were excluded. A total of 164 TCR beta chains were listed by the study as associated with cytomegalovirus. Specific HLA alleles were associated with 15,000 to 20,000 TCR beta sequences at a false discovery rate of 0.05 in a later analysis. An earlier analysis of roughly 570 of the donors showed that most TCR beta V segments appeared in productive rearrangements either about 90% or about 30% of the time, which broadly matched IMGT annotations. Three of the identified cytomegalovirus-associated TCR beta chains were confirmed in vitro to be specific for cytomegalovirus antigens. A cluster of highly shared sequence variants was judged likely to be a technical artifact of the sequencing pipeline. Most CMV-associated TCR beta chains appeared to be HLA-restricted in a later analysis, and the HLA associations seemed to be driven largely by CMV exposure. Linkage disequilibrium might explain the correlated functional status among segregating V segments, but an unknown experimental factor could not be ruled out. When HLA alleles, especially DR and DQ, strongly co-occurred, TCR associations were difficult to assign to individual alleles. According to a later analysis, parvovirus B19, influenza, CMV and Epstein-Barr virus appeared linked to several top co-occurrence clusters. Immune exposure information for the cohort was limited to CMV serostatus. According to a later genetic analysis, donors in an Asian-associated ancestry cluster had fewer N-insertions in productive TCRs than the approximately 610-donor mean. The presence/absence analyses assumed that sequencing depth was roughly uniform across donors, and that assumption may not be true. In this cohort, only TCR beta chains were sequenced, and detectable features were limited by the absence of alpha or paired-chain data. Because counts were too low, about 17 rarely observed V segments, including chromosome 9 orphons, were excluded from the earlier analysis of 500 to 700 of the donors. Across donors, most TCR sequences were observed very rarely, whereas some public TCRs were present in many individuals. In both the original and validation cohorts, the classifier was reported to diagnose cytomegalovirus status with high specificity and sensitivity. A later analysis found that TCR association rates varied across HLA loci, with DRB1 alleles showing the most associated TCRs and HLA-C alleles the fewest. In a later analysis, HLA-associated TCR beta chains showed more clonal expansion and lower generation probabilities than non-associated chains that were equally common. HLA typing was unavailable for some donors at each locus, so association tests used only the typed subset. The authors suggested that the approach could potentially be extended to other disease states and immunological phenotypes. In a later genetic analysis, a missense DCLRE1C variant was associated with V-gene and J-gene trimming of TCR beta chains, and the association was replicated in an independent cohort.

In total, 630 or so healthy bone marrow donors made up the cohort. All cohort members were sampled while nominally healthy, although unrecorded immune exposures were likely present. The donor was CMV seronegative and belonged to the group of under 400 seronegative cohort members. Every donor gave a peripheral blood sample, and the peripheral blood mononuclear cells from that sample were used for TCR beta sequencing. The Qiagen DNeasy Blood Extraction Kit was used to extract genomic DNA from the blood cell samples. Trimming at the junction amounts to 0 bases on V and 10 bases on J, and the germline ends lie 15 bases apart. The CDR3, from cysteine to phenylalanine, totals 14 residues. Here the CDR3 DNA is all that survives: 42 bases in frame from base 1. CDR1 and CDR2 (SGHDN, FVKESK) derive from the germline V gene. The library was prepared using the immunoSEQ multiplex PCR assay. For the multiplex PCR, a mixture combining 60 forward primers for TCR Vbeta segments and 13 reverse primers for TCR Jbeta segments was used. The CDR3 region of rearranged TCR beta genes was amplified from genomic DNA with a multiplex PCR assay. On the Illumina HiSeq System, the amplified TCR beta libraries were sequenced as 87-base-pair reads. The original pipeline was this. Across the roughly 640 repertoires, a later analysis counted 80 million or so unique TCR beta chains, around 10 million of which were shared by at least two donors. Raw reads were error-corrected and collapsed into unique sequences by a nearest-neighbor algorithm in which closely related sequences were merged to remove PCR and sequencing errors. CDR3 sequences were aligned to IMGT reference sequences to assign V, D and J gene segments. For a sequence to be retained, a match of at least six nucleotides to both a V gene segment and a J gene segment was required. A rearrangement counted as productive if the CDR3 had no stop codons and remained in frame with V and J, and every other rearrangement counted as non-productive. CDR3 was defined according to IMGT convention as the region running from the second conserved V-encoded cysteine to the conserved J-encoded phenylalanine. The earlier analysis of about 590 of the donors excluded sequences that lacked an unambiguous match to a single V gene segment. An earlier analysis of a few hundred of the donors called V segments functional above 56.7% productive rearrangements and segregating when the between-donor standard deviation exceeded 5%. A statistical classification framework was built to diagnose cytomegalovirus status from the catalog of TCR beta chain sequences. In a later analysis, TCR nucleotide sequences were compared against IMGT/GENE-DB human TR gene sequences so that V and J genes could be assigned. A later analysis assigned CDR3 sequences and most-parsimonious VDJ recombination scenarios with the TCRdist pipeline. In a later analysis, every TCR beta chain was defined by the combination of its CDR3 amino acid sequence and its V-gene family, and reads without a unique V-gene family were dropped. A later analysis removed nearly 600 highly shared, low-generation-probability nucleotide sequences to deal with suspected cross-contamination and a sequencing artifact. In a later analysis, a clonal expansion index was calculated for each public chain from normalized within-repertoire ranks of inferred template counts. In a later analysis, generation probabilities were computed with a VDJ recombination model fitted to out-of-frame rearrangements, and the resulting probabilities were checked against IGoR. A later analysis scored TCR-TCR, TCR-HLA and TCR-CMV co-occurrence with hypergeometric tests, applying a repertoire-size bias correction to TCR pairs. False discovery rates were estimated in a later analysis by permuting HLA or CMV assignments 20 times. In a later analysis, co-occurring TCRs were grouped with DBSCAN, and TCRdist sequence similarity was added when clustering was performed within HLA-allele-positive subsets. Repertoires with fewer than 30,000 or more than 120,000 public chains, plus five repertoires with anomalous nucleotide sharing, were excluded from co-occurrence clustering. TCRdb mirrors the immuneACCESS table, restricted to in-frame sequences. Some clones are absent from its copies; in checked studies, under half trace to an unresolved V gene, and the reason for the others is unknown. From that table come the V and J calls and clone size; the DNA was used to work out D and trimming. The sample profile shows some 80,000 clones; about 79% of them were found once. The top ten constitute around 1.5% of the sample.

The sequence came from a man between 35 and 55 years old in good health and CMV-seronegative. The chain links TRBV14 with TRBJ1-1; the D gene identity is not certain. Sequenced material: PBMCs. The DNA sequence is given as TGTGCCAGCAGCCAAGATATGAGGCGTTCACTAGCTTTCTTT. Protein translation: CASSQDMRRSLAFF.